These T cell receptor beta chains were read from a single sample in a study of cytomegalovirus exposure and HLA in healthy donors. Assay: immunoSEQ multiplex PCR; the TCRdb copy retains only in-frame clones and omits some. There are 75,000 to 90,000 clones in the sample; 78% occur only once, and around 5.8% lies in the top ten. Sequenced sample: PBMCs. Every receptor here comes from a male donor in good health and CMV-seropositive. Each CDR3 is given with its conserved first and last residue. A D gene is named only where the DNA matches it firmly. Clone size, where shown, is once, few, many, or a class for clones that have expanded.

TGTGCCAGCTCAAAACAGCTTGATGAAAAACTGTTTTTT | CASSKQLDEKLFF | NA | TRBJ1-4 | TRBV18 | few
TGTGCCAGCAGCGGCGGGGGGACTGAAGCTTTCTTT | CASSGGGTEAFF | NA | TRBJ1-1 | TRBV7-9 | NA
TGTGCCAGCAGAGGGACAAGCATCTCCTACGAGCAGTACTTC | CASRGTSISYEQYF | NA | TRBJ2-7 | TRBV28 | NA
TGTGCCAGCAGTGAATCGTCAGGGGGCATCTACGAGCAGTACTTC | CASSESSGGIYEQYF | TRBD1 | TRBJ2-7 | TRBV2 | few
TGTGCCAGCAGCGTAATGAGGTATAGCTCCTACGAGCAGTACTTC | CASSVMRYSSYEQYF | NA | TRBJ2-7 | TRBV7-9 | NA
TGTGCCAGCAGTCCCAGAGACATGACGGCTTTCTTT | CASSPRDMTAFF | NA | TRBJ1-1 | TRBV28 | NA
TGTGCCAGCAGCTTGATAGCGGGATCGTTTTGGGAGACCCAGTACTTC | CASSLIAGSFWETQYF | TRBD2 | TRBJ2-5 | TRBV13 | NA
TGTGCCAGCAACGAACGGGGAATTTCGGGGGAGACCCAGTACTTC | CASNERGISGETQYF | NA | TRBJ2-5 | TRBV9 | NA
TGTGCCAGCAGTCTAAACTATGGCTACACCTTC | CASSLNYGYTF | NA | TRBJ1-2 | TRBV28 | NA
TGTGCCATCAGTGAGTCGGGGGGGCCTGGGGCCAACGTCCTGACTTTC | CAISESGGPGANVLTF | NA | TRBJ2-6 | TRBV10-3 | NA
TGTGCCAGCAGCTGGCGGGTTGGGACTGAAGCTTTCTTT | CASSWRVGTEAFF | NA | TRBJ1-1 | TRBV7-6 | NA
TGTGCCAGCAGCTTGTTGGGGGGCTTT | CASSLLGGF | NA | TRBJ1-1 | TRBV5-8 | NA
TGTGCCAGCTCCTACCAGCAGGGCAGCAATCAGCCCCAGCATTTT | CASSYQQGSNQPQHF | NA | TRBJ1-5 | TRBV5-6 | NA
TGTGCCAGCAGCGGAGGGACAGTCGGAAACACCATATATTTT | CASSGGTVGNTIYF | NA | TRBJ1-3 | TRBV21-1 | NA
TGTGCCATCAGTGATGCTGACAGCCCCCACGGGGAGACCCAGTACTTC | CAISDADSPHGETQYF | NA | TRBJ2-5 | TRBV10-3 | few
TGTGCCAGCAGCGCTCTTGGGGGGAGCAGCACAGATACGCAGTATTTT | CASSALGGSSTDTQYF | NA | TRBJ2-3 | TRBV5-5 | NA
TGTGCCAGCAGCTTGGTCGTTGGCAGGGTAGCTATGGAAGCTTTCTTT | CASSLVVGRVAMEAFF | NA | TRBJ1-1 | TRBV5-8 | NA
TGCGCCAGCAGCCAAGTCGGGACTAGCGCCAAAAACATTCAGTACTTC | CASSQVGTSAKNIQYF | TRBD2 | TRBJ2-4 | TRBV4-1 | NA
TGCAGCGTTGAGGGACAGAAAAATTCACCCCTCCACTTT | CSVEGQKNSPLHF | TRBD1 | TRBJ1-6 | TRBV29-1 | NA
TGTGCCATCAGTGAAACGGACGGATCAGGGGAGACCCAGTACTTC | CAISETDGSGETQYF | NA | TRBJ2-5 | TRBV10-3 | NA
TGTGCCAGCAGCTTAGCCGGGACTACCACCGGGGAGCTGTTTTTT | CASSLAGTTTGELFF | TRBD2 | TRBJ2-2 | TRBV7-6 | NA
TGTGCCAGCAGCCAGGATACCGTAGCGTTCGACATGGAGGCCCAGTACTTC | CASSQDTVAFDMEAQYF | NA | TRBJ2-5 | TRBV14 | NA
TGTGCCAGCAGCGCAACGGGGTTCCTGGAGACCCAGTACTTC | CASSATGFLETQYF | NA | TRBJ2-5 | TRBV4-2 | NA
TGTGCCAGCAGTTTTTCGCTGAGCTCCTACAATGAGCAGTTCTTC | CASSFSLSSYNEQFF | NA | TRBJ2-1 | TRBV27 | NA
TGTGCCAGCAGTTCACAGGGAAGGTGGGGGATTGAGTCAGATACGCAGTATTTT | CASSSQGRWGIESDTQYF | NA | TRBJ2-3 | TRBV28 | NA
TGTGCCAGCAGTCCCCGGGGCAGGGGATGGTACGGGGAGCAGTTCTTC | CASSPRGRGWYGEQFF | NA | TRBJ2-1 | TRBV28 | NA
TGTGCCAGCAGTGCGACCTCACAGGGGATGCAGCCCCAGCATTTT | CASSATSQGMQPQHF | TRBD1 | TRBJ1-5 | TRBV6-1 | few
TGTGCCAGCAGCCAAGCGAAGGGACAGGCAGGCTATGGCTACACCTTC | CASSQAKGQAGYGYTF | TRBD1 | TRBJ1-2 | TRBV4-2 | NA
TGCGCCAGCAGCTTGGGTCGGCCAGGGGACGAGCAGTACTTC | CASSLGRPGDEQYF | NA | TRBJ2-7 | TRBV5-1 | NA
TGTGCCAGCAGCTTAGGGACAGGGAGGGGGACTGAAGCTTTCTTT | CASSLGTGRGTEAFF | TRBD1 | TRBJ1-1 | TRBV7-9 | NA